What follows describes a single TCR beta chain. Its matching antigen is unknown. Germline CDR1 MGHRA, CDR2 YSYEKL. CDR3 size: 13 residues. Trimming pared 4 bases from V and 3 bases from J, leaving 10 bases between. Sequenced by immunoSEQ multiplex PCR; TCRdb stores in-frame clones only, minus some. The sample has over 200,000 clones, just over 85% seen once. The donors belonged to the 120-subject validation cohort, separate from the approximately 700-subject first cohort. The data were obtained in a study of cytomegalovirus exposure and HLA in healthy donors. Study-level results: The study designated roughly 150 TCR beta chains cytomegalovirus-associated. Many donors carried some public TCRs, although rarity characterized most TCR sequences. TCR clusters originating in the first cohort tended to co-occur in the approximately 120 validation repertoires, according to a later analysis.

Sequencing was performed on PBMCs. The chain uses TRBV4-1 and TRBJ2-7, with a possible D match to TRBD1 (5 bases). The receptor comes from a young woman in good health and CMV-seronegative. The CDR3 region is CASSRQTNYEQYF. The CDR3, as DNA: TGCGCCAGCAGCCGACAGACCAACTACGAGCAGTACTTC.